This is a list of T cell receptor beta chains from one sample in a study of PD-L1 blockade in urothelial cancer. Sequencing was performed with immunoSEQ multiplex PCR; in TCRdb, only in-frame clones are kept and a portion is missing. The table has about 50,000 clones, approximately 88% seen once. The source material was PBMCs, sampled around atezolizumab (anti-PD-L1) treatment. These receptor sequences come from a woman between 55 and 75 years old with urothelial cancer. Each CDR3 is given with its conserved first and last residue. A D gene is named only where the DNA matches it firmly. Only part of the rows carry a size: once, few, many, or a class if the clone is expanded.

. | TRBJ2-1 | TRBV4-3 | . | CASSQEVVNSNEQFF | TGCGCCAGCAGCCAAGAGGTAGTAAATAGCAATGAGCAGTTCTTC
. | TRBJ1-1 | TRBV7-7 | . | CASSPEGGTTEAFF | TGTGCCAGCAGCCCCGAGGGAGGAACCACTGAAGCTTTCTTT
TRBD2 | TRBJ2-7 | TRBV13 | . | CASSLKAGLSYEQYF | TGTGCCAGCAGCTTGAAAGCGGGGCTCAGTTACGAGCAGTACTTC
TRBD1 | TRBJ2-5 | TRBV2 | few | CASSRDRGPETQYF | TGTGCCAGCAGTCGGGACAGGGGGCCGGAGACCCAGTACTTC
. | TRBJ1-2 | TRBV6-5 | . | CASSYLLDTNYGYTF | TGTGCCAGCAGTTACCTATTAGACACTAACTATGGCTACACCTTC
. | TRBJ2-3 | TRBV19 | . | CASRQEAAVSTDTQYF | TGTGCCAGTAGACAAGAAGCGGCGGTTAGCACAGATACGCAGTATTTT
. | TRBJ2-1 | TRBV7-3 | once | CASSGLIVSSYNEQFF | TGTGCCAGCAGCGGACTAATTGTGAGCTCCTACAATGAGCAGTTCTTC
TRBD2 | TRBJ2-3 | TRBV6-5 | . | CASSQRTSGTDTQYF | TGTGCCAGCAGTCAGCGGACTAGCGGCACAGATACGCAGTATTTT
TRBD1 | TRBJ1-1 | TRBV7-8 | few | CASSSLIGQGTEAFF | TGTGCCAGCAGCTCGCTCATCGGACAGGGGACTGAAGCTTTCTTT
TRBD2 | TRBJ2-3 | TRBV18 | . | CASSPSGKSTDTQYF | TGTGCCAGCTCACCAAGCGGGAAATCCACAGATACGCAGTATTTT
. | TRBJ2-7 | TRBV6-5 | once | CASSALEQYF | TGTGCCAGCAGTGCACTCGAGCAGTACTTC
. | TRBJ2-7 | TRBV2 | . | CASSERQVGGEQYF | TGTGCCAGCAGTGAGAGGCAGGTGGGGGGCGAGCAGTACTTC
. | TRBJ2-7 | TRBV5-1 | . | CASSRLSYEQYF | TGCGCCAGCAGCCGTCTCTCCTACGAGCAGTACTTC
. | TRBJ2-5 | TRBV2 | . | CASTGTRQETQYF | TGTGCCAGCACGGGGACACGACAAGAGACCCAGTACTTC
TRBD1 | TRBJ2-7 | TRBV19 | few | CASSSRDRGYEQYF | TGTGCCAGTAGTAGCCGGGACAGGGGCTACGAGCAGTACTTC
TRBD1 | TRBJ2-7 | TRBV9 | . | CASSTQGTTDYEQYF | TGTGCCAGCAGTACACAGGGGACAACTGACTACGAGCAGTACTTC
. | TRBJ2-1 | TRBV4-1 | . | CASSGGWTVSTEQFF | TGCGCCAGCAGCGGAGGATGGACGGTTAGCACTGAGCAGTTCTTC
. | TRBJ1-6 | TRBV27 | once | CASSLWGDNSPLHF | TGTGCCAGCAGTTTATGGGGGGATAATTCACCCCTCCACTTT
TRBD1 | TRBJ2-1 | TRBV7-9 | . | CASSTLGDRLKIF | TGTGCCAGCAGCACCCTGGGGGACAGGCTTAAGATCTTC
. | TRBJ2-7 | TRBV5-5 | . | CASSLRQGIAEQYF | TGTGCCAGCAGCTTGAGGCAGGGGATAGCCGAGCAGTACTTC
TRBD1 | TRBJ1-6 | TRBV5-6 | . | CASSRLGGTGVNSPLHF | TGTGCCAGCAGCAGACTAGGAGGGACAGGGGTTAATTCACCCCTCCACTTT
. | TRBJ2-3 | TRBV18 | . | CASSPLAGVDTQYF | TGTGCCAGCTCACCACTCGCCGGGGTAGATACGCAGTATTTT
. | TRBJ1-3 | TRBV15 | . | CATSRGTIYGAEDRGNTIYF | TGTGCCACCAGCAGAGGTACCATCTATGGGGCGGAAGACCGTGGAAACACCATATATTTT
. | TRBJ1-1 | TRBV2 | few | CASSRDTEAFF | TGTGCCAGCAGTCGGGACACTGAAGCTTTCTTT
TRBD2 | TRBJ2-4 | TRBV7-6 | once | CASSLKLAVGIQYF | TGTGCCAGCAGCTTAAAACTAGCGGTTGGCATTCAGTACTTC
TRBD2 | TRBJ2-4 | TRBV7-2 | . | CASSLRGLAGARANIQYF | TGTGCCAGCAGCTTACGGGGACTAGCGGGAGCCCGGGCAAACATTCAGTACTTC
TRBD1 | TRBJ1-5 | TRBV19 | . | CASSSGTETLNQPQHF | TGTGCCAGTAGTTCCGGGACAGAGACTCTAAATCAGCCCCAGCATTTT
. | TRBJ1-2 | TRBV5-1 | . | CASSLGWGLINYGYTF | TGCGCCAGCAGCTTGGGGTGGGGCCTCATCAACTATGGCTACACCTTC
TRBD2 | TRBJ2-3 | TRBV10-3 | . | CAISDGGGTDTQYF | TGTGCCATCAGTGACGGCGGGGGGACAGATACGCAGTATTTT
. | TRBJ1-2 | TRBV18 | once | CASSPRPGANYGYTF | TGTGCCAGCTCGCCAAGACCAGGGGCTAACTATGGCTACACCTTC
. | TRBJ1-2 | TRBV7-2 | . | CASSPDRRYGYTF | TGTGCCAGCAGCCCCGACAGACGCTATGGCTACACCTTC
TRBD1 | TRBJ2-2 | TRBV19 | . | CASSMMGQLERAGELFF | TGTGCCAGTAGTATGATGGGACAGTTGGAGAGGGCCGGGGAGCTGTTTTTT
TRBD1 | TRBJ2-7 | TRBV27 | . | CASSLRQGAINEQYF | TGTGCCAGCAGTTTAAGACAGGGGGCGATAAACGAGCAGTACTTC
TRBD1 | TRBJ2-1 | TRBV15 | . | CATSRGTGPSSYNEQFF | TGTGCCACCAGCAGAGGGACAGGGCCCAGCTCCTACAATGAGCAGTTCTTC
TRBD1 | TRBJ1-1 | TRBV18 | . | CASSPGDREAFF | TGTGCCAGCTCACCGGGGGACAGAGAAGCTTTCTTT
TRBD1 | TRBJ2-7 | TRBV7-9 | . | CASSRDDRGNWYEQYF | TGTGCCAGCAGCCGAGATGACAGGGGAAATTGGTACGAGCAGTACTTC